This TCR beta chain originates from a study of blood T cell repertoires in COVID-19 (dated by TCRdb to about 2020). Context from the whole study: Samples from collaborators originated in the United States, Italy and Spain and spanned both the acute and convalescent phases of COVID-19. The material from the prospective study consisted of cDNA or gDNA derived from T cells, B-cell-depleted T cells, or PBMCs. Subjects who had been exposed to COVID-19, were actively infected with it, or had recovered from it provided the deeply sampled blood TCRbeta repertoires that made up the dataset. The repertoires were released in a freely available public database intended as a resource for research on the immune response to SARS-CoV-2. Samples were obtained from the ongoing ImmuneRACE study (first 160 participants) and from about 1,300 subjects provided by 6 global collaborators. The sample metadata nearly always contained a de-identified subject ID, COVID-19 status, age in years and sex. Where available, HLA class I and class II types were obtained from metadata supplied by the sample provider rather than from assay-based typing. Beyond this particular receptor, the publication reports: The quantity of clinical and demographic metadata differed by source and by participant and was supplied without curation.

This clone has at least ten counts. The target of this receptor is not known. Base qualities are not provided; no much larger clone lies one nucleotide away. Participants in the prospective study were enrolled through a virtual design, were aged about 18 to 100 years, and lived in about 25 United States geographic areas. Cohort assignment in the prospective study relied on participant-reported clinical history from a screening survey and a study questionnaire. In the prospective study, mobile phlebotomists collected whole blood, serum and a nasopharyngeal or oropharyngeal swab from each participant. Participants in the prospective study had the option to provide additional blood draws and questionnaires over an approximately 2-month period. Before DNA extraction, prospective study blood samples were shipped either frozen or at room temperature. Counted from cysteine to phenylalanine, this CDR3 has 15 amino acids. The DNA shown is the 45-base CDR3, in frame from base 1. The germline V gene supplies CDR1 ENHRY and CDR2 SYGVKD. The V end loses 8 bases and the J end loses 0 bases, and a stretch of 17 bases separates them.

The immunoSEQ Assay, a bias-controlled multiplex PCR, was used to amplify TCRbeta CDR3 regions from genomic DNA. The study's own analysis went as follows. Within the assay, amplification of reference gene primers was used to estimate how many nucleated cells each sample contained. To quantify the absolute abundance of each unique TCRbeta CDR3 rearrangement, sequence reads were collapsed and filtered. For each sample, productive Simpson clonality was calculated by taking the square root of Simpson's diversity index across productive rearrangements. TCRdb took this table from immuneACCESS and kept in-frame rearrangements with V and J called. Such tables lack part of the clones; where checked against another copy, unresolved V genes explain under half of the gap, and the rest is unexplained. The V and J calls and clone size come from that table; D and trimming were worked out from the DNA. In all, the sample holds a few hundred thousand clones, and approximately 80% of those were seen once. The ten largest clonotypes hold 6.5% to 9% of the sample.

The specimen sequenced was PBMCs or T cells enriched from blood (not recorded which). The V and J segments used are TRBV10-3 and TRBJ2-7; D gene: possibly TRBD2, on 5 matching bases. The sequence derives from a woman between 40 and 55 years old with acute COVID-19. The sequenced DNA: TGTGCCATCGAAGAGAACGGGATCAGCTCCTACGAGCAGTACTTC. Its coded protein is CAIEENGISSYEQYF.